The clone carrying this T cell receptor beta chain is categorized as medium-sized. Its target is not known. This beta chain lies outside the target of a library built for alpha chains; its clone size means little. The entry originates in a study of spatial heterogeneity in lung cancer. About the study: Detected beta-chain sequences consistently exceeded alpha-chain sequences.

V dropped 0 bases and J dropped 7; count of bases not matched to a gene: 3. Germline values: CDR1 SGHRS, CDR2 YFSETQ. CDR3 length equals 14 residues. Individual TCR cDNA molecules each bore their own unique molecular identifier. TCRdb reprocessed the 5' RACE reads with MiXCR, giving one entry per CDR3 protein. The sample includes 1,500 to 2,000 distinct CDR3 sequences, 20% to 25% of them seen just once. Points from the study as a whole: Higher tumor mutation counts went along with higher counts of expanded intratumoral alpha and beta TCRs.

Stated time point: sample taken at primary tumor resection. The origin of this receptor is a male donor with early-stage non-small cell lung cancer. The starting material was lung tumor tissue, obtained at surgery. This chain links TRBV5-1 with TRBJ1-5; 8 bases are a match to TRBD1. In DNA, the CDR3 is TGCGCCAGCAGCTTGGCAGGGGGCGGACAGCCCCAGCATTTT. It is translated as CASSLAGGGQPQHF.